One TCR beta chain is described in this entry. Its recognized antigen is unknown. There are no base qualities to consult, and no much larger clone falls within one base. The time point label, read with the paper, signifies: baseline before first vaccination. Samples from vaccinated people were obtained from the UK trials COV001 and COV002, which included a single-blind randomized controlled phase 2/3 trial of AZD1222 (ChAdOx1 nCoV-19) in healthy adults. For TCRbeta chain sequencing, PBMC samples from trial participants were taken at day 0 and at day 28 after the second dose. The V end loses 3 bases and the J end loses 0 bases, and a stretch of 8 bases separates them. The CDR3 contains 14 residues, cysteine and phenylalanine counted. The kept DNA is CDR3 alone, 42 bases in frame from the first base. Sequences MDHEN (CDR1) and SYDVKM (CDR2) are obtained from the germline V gene. The CDR3 regions of human TCRbeta chains were subjected to immunosequencing. Regarding the original processing steps: Repertoire TCRs were matched against a reference library of SARS-CoV-2-specific TCRs generated with the MIRA antigen-specificity platform. Breadth was defined as the fraction of unique TCRs that were SARS-CoV-2-associated. Depth was defined as the fraction of total T cells that were SARS-CoV-2-associated. Each spike-specific TCR was assigned to its reactive spike region and to a CD4 or CD8 class using the MIRA data. Log10-transformed breadth and depth values were compared by one-way ANOVA with Sidak's multiple comparisons tests. What TCRdb holds here is the immuneACCESS table cut down to in-frame rearrangements. Part of the clones is not present; checked against another copy, under half of the missing clones reflect an unresolved V gene, and the others are unexplained. The D gene and trimming were derived from the DNA, and the V and J assignments and clone size from that table. This sample is represented by roughly 150,000 clones; 93% of them were singletons. The leading ten clones occupy under 6.5% of the sample.

The data stem from a study of T cell responses to AZD1222 COVID-19 vaccine (dated by TCRdb to the early 2020s). Regarding the study in general: AZD1222 recipients given second doses at about 4 weeks or at about 12 weeks were pooled, since spike-specific TCR depth and breadth were not found to differ between the two schedules. TCR sequencing covered more than 230 trial participants: 200 to 220 given two doses of AZD1222 and around 25 given two doses of MenACWY control vaccine. Trial participants were enrolled by age into 18-55, 56-69 and 70-plus year subgroups, with about 150, 27 and 61 TCR-sequenced participants respectively. Summary of the overall study and its limitations: Conclusions about previously exposed vaccinees are limited because only a handful of AZD1222 recipients were SARS-CoV-2 seropositive at baseline. A significant rise in spike-specific TCR breadth and depth was observed after two AZD1222 doses relative to day 0 and relative to MenACWY recipients. CD4 TCRs associated with the vaccine covered the entire spike protein, and the dominant responses were in regions 160-218 and 743-854. Because no samples from the day 14 peak response were available, repertoires could be characterized only after the peak T cell response. Participants were mostly white British, with more females than males. The authors suggested clonal diversity may have been underestimated. Reportedly, almost half of the unique spike-specific TCRs recognized epitopes lying outside the regions that are mutated in the B.1.351 and B.1.1.7 variants. In the small 56-69-year group, the increase in depth fell short of significance, most likely because of low power.

This sequence originates from an adult in good health. Recombination linked TRBV28 to TRBJ1-2, with TRBD1 perhaps the D gene, on 5 matching bases. The sample here was peripheral blood, taken on day 0 of AZD1222 vaccination. This receptor carries the CDR3 CASSFGGANYGYTF. The sequenced DNA is TGTGCCAGCAGTTTTGGAGGGGCTAACTATGGCTACACCTTC.